These T cell receptor beta chains were read from a single sample in a study of T cell repertoires in cytomegalovirus infection. What these receptors recognize is not known. TCRdb processed the reads anew with MiXCR; each CDR3 protein has one entry. The table has 550,000 to 850,000 distinct CDR3 sequences, roughly a third seen once. This specimen was cultured PBMCs, taken from culture after CMV antigen stimulation. The receptors were sampled from a human donor in good health (CMV status not recorded). Some clones in this sample may be carry-over from other donors' samples. The CDR3 runs from the conserved cysteine through the conserved F or W. The D gene is left open where the match is weak. Not every row has a clone size; where given, it reads once, few, many or a size class.

V gene	D gene	J gene	clone size	CDR3 protein	CDR3 DNA
TRBV7-2	TRBD1	TRBJ1-3	few	CASSEGQARNTIYF	TGTGCCAGCAGCGAGGGACAGGCTCGAAACACCATATATTTT
TRBV19	-	TRBJ2-5	-	CASSIVTPYQETQYF	TGTGCCAGTAGTATCGTGACACCGTACCAAGAGACCCAGTACTTC
TRBV7-2	TRBD1	TRBJ2-3	few	CASSTGATDTQYF	TGTGCCAGCAGCACAGGGGCCACAGATACGCAGTATTTT
TRBV3-1	TRBD2	TRBJ2-3	-	CASSQGAGGLYTQYF	TGTGCCAGCAGCCAAGGGGCGGGAGGCTTGTATACGCAGTATTTT
TRBV19	TRBD1	TRBJ1-6	-	CASSIAGGAALHF	TGTGCCAGTAGTATAGCAGGGGGAGCAGCCCTCCACTTT
TRBV7-2	TRBD2	TRBJ2-1	few	CASSLNPSGNSNEQFF	TGTGCCAGCAGCTTAAACCCTAGCGGGAACTCCAATGAGCAGTTCTTC
TRBV6-5	-	TRBJ2-3	few	CASSIGWDTQYF	TGTGCCAGCAGTATAGGTTGGGATACGCAGTATTTT
TRBV6-4	-	TRBJ2-1	-	CASSDSKADTEFF	TGTGCCAGCAGTGACTCGAAGGCTGATACAGAGTTCTTC
TRBV6-1	TRBD2	TRBJ2-7	-	CASSGAGGSYEQYF	TGTGCCAGCAGTGGCGCGGGAGGCTCCTACGAGCAGTACTTC
TRBV10-3	-	TRBJ2-5	-	CAIRAAGNGVQETQYF	TGTGCCATCAGGGCCGCCGGGAACGGAGTTCAAGAGACCCAGTACTTC
TRBV28	-	TRBJ2-7	-	CASTPRVGAYEQYF	TGTGCCAGCACCCCCCGTGTGGGTGCCTACGAGCAGTACTTC
TRBV4-2	TRBD1	TRBJ2-7	-	CASSQDRGRDEQYF	TGTGCCAGCAGCCAGGACAGGGGGCGCGACGAGCAGTACTTC
TRBV4-1	TRBD1	TRBJ1-1	few	CASSQASGQGSFAFF	TGCGCCAGCAGCCAAGCCTCGGGACAGGGAAGTTTTGCTTTCTTT
TRBV12-3/TRBV12-4	TRBD2	TRBJ2-1	-	CASQGLAWNEQFF	TGTGCCAGCCAGGGACTAGCATGGAATGAGCAGTTCTTC
TRBV6-1	-	TRBJ2-1	few	CASSITDTYNEQFF	TGTGCCAGCAGTATCACGGATACCTACAATGAGCAGTTCTTC
TRBV7-9	TRBD2	TRBJ2-7	-	CASSSSSGASYEQYF	TGTGCCAGCAGCTCCTCTAGCGGGGCCTCCTACGAGCAGTACTTC
TRBV4-2	-	TRBJ1-1	-	CASSQDSGQDPTEAFF	TGTGCCAGCAGCCAAGATTCAGGGCAGGACCCCACTGAAGCTTTCTTT
TRBV7-2	TRBD2	TRBJ2-7	many	CASSLLAGETYEQYF	TGTGCCAGCAGCCTACTAGCGGGGGAGACCTACGAGCAGTACTTC
TRBV4-2	-	TRBJ1-5	-	CASSQDSPGVNQPQHF	TGTGCCAGCAGCCAAGACTCACCTGGGGTCAATCAGCCCCAGCATTTT
TRBV7-8	-	TRBJ1-2	few	CASSPRARQGNYYGYTF	TGTGCCAGCAGCCCCCGTGCGCGCCAGGGGAACTACTATGGCTACACCTTC
TRBV27	-	TRBJ2-3	-	CASSSDGMGFDTQYF	TGTGCCAGCAGCAGCGACGGGATGGGTTTCGATACGCAGTATTTT
TRBV12-3/TRBV12-4	TRBD2	TRBJ2-5	-	CATCTGGPGGETQYF	TGTGCCACCTGCACGGGGGGGCCCGGCGGAGAGACCCAGTACTTC
TRBV3-1	-	TRBJ2-1	-	CASSQDTFNNEQFF	TGTGCCAGCAGCCAAGACACTTTTAACAATGAGCAGTTCTTC
TRBV19	TRBD1	TRBJ2-7	-	CASSISGTGAYEQYF	TGTGCCAGTAGTATATCGGGGACAGGGGCCTACGAGCAGTACTTC
TRBV4-1	-	TRBJ2-4	few	CASSQEPVTKNIQYF	TGCGCCAGCAGCCAGGAACCAGTAACCAAAAACATTCAGTACTTC
TRBV28	-	TRBJ1-5	many	CASSFITSGFNQPQHF	TGTGCCAGCAGTTTTATTACGTCGGGATTCAATCAGCCCCAGCATTTT
TRBV7-2	-	TRBJ1-2	-	CASSTRTVFYGYTF	TGTGCCAGCAGCACACGGACAGTCTTCTATGGCTACACCTTC
TRBV20-1	TRBD2	TRBJ2-4	-	CSATKTSGKNIQYF	TGCAGTGCGACAAAGACTAGCGGAAAAAACATTCAGTACTTC
TRBV15	-	TRBJ2-1	-	CATSNKWAYRDNEQFF	TGTGCCACCAGCAATAAGTGGGCGTACCGGGACAATGAGCAGTTCTTC
TRBV5-5	-	TRBJ1-1	few	CASIKSFVNTEAFF	TGTGCCAGCATTAAGAGCTTTGTGAACACTGAAGCTTTCTTT
TRBV9	-	TRBJ1-1	-	CASTPATQNTEAFF	TGTGCCAGCACCCCCGCTACGCAGAACACTGAAGCTTTCTTT
TRBV7-6	TRBD2	TRBJ2-1	-	CASSGYSGRDNEQFF	TGTGCCAGCAGCGGCTATAGCGGGAGGGACAATGAGCAGTTCTTC
TRBV20-1	TRBD1	TRBJ2-1	-	CSVTQGARSYNEQFF	TGCAGTGTTACCCAGGGGGCTAGGTCCTACAATGAGCAGTTCTTC
TRBV19	-	TRBJ2-3	-	CASSGSFSDTQYF	TGTGCCAGTAGTGGGAGTTTTTCGGATACGCAGTATTTT